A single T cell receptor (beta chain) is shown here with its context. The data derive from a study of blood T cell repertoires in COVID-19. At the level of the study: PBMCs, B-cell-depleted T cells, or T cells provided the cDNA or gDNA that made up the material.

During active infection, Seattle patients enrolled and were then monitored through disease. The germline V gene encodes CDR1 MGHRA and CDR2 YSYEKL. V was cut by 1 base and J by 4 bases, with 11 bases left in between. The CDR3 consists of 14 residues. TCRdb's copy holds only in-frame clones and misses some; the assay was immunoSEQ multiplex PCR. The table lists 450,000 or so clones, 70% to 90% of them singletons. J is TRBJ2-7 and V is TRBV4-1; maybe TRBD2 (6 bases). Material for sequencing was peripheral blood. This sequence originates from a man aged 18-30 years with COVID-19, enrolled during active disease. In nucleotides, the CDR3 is TGCGCCAGCAGCCAAGGACTAGTCATATACGAGCAGTACTTC. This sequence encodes CASSQGLVIYEQYF.